This record looks at one T cell receptor (beta chain) sequence and its context. Its antigen is unidentified. Germline and junction disagree at one end, which may indicate a read error. This sample stems from a study of blood T cells in healthy people across ages. Broader study findings: Estimates of diversity drawn from one million T cells were considered underestimates.

Individuals who donated were healthy Caucasians from Russia aged roughly 6 to 100. They isolated at least 7 million PBMCs from each sample. This CDR3 comprises 13 residues. Germline CDR1 and CDR2: SEHNR and FQNEAQ (reference sequence). A second PCR of about 7 to 11 cycles used a sample-barcoded 5' primer and a J-beta primer mix. Via MiXCR, TCRdb re-called the 5' RACE reads, giving one row per CDR3 protein. The sample holds some 700,000 distinct CDR3 sequences, 22% seen once. The gene calls are TRBV7-9 and TRBJ1-1; D uncertain. The sample comprised blood. The sequence came from an older man in good health. CDR3 amino acids: CASIYDLNTVAFF. For the CDR3, the DNA is TGTGCCAGCATCTACGACCTGAACACTGTAGCTTTCTTT.